The T cell receptor (beta chain) under discussion was sequenced for a study of vaccination effects on CD4 cells after COVID-19. Produced via immunoSEQ multiplex PCR; TCRdb's table is partial and in-frame only. The table lists 50,000 to 75,000 clones, approximately 72% of them singletons. Note on this clone: What it binds is not known.

Germline-derived CDR1 and CDR2 are MNHNS and SASEGT. Trimming removed 2 bases from V and 10 bases from J, with 6 bases in between. CDR3 length: 11 amino acids. Following culture for around 10 days, CD4+ T cells were isolated. The genes are TRBV6-1 and TRBJ2-1; D remains ambiguous. The sequence was collected from a human donor who had a prior SARS-CoV-2 infection. Material: CD4+ T cells from PBMCs cultured without peptide, obtained before COVID-19 vaccination. In DNA form, the CDR3 reads TGTGCCAGCAGTGAAATAAGGGAGCAGTTCTTC. Translation gives CASSEIREQFF.